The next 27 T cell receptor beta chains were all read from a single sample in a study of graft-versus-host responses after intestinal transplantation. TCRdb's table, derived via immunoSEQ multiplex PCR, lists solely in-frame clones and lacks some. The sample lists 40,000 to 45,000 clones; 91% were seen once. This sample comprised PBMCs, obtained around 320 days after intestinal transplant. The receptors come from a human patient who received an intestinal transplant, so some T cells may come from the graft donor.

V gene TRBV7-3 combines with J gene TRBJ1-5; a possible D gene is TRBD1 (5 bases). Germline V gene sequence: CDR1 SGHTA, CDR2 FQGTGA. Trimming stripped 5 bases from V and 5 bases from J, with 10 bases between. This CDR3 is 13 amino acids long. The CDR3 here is CASSAGRDQPQHF. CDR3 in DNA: TGTGCCAGCAGCGCAGGCAGGGATCAGCCCCAGCATTTT.

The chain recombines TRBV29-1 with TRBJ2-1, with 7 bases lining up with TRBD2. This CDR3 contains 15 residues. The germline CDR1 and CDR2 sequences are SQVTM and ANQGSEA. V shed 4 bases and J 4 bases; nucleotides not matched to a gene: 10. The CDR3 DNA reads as TGCAGCGTTGTAGGAGCCCAGCGGGGATACAATGAGCAGTTCTTC. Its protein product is CSVVGAQRGYNEQFF.

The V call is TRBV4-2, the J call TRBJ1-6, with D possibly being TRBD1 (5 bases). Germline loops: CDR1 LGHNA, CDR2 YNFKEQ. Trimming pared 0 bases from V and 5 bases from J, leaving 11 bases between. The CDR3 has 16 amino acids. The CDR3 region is CASSQDRGHDNSPLHF. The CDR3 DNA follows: TGTGCCAGCAGCCAAGATAGAGGACATGATAATTCACCCCTCCACTTT.

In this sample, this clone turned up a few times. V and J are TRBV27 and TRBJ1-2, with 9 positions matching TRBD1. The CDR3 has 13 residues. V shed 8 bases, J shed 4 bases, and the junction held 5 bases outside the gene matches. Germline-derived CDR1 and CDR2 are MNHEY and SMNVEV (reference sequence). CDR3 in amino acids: CASASTGGYGYTF. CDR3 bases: TGTGCCAGCGCTTCGACAGGGGGCTATGGCTACACCTTC.

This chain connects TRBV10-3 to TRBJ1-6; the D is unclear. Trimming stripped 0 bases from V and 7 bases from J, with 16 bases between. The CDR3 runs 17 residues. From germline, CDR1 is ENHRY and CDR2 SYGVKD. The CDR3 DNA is TGTGCCATCAGTGAGTCGATGTGGTCGAGGGAGAATTCACCCCTCCACTTT. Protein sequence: CAISESMWSRENSPLHF.

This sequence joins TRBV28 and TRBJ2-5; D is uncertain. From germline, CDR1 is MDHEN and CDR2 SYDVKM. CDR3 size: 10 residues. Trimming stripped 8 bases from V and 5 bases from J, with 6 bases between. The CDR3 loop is CASHPETQYF. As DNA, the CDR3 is TGTGCCAGCCACCCGGAGACCCAGTACTTC. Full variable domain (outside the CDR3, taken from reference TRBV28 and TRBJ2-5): DVKVTQSSRYLVKRTGEKVFLECVQDMDHENMFWYRQDPGLGLRLIYFSYDVKMKEKGDIPEGYSVSREKKERFSLILESASTNQTSMYLCASHPETQYFGPGTRLLVL.

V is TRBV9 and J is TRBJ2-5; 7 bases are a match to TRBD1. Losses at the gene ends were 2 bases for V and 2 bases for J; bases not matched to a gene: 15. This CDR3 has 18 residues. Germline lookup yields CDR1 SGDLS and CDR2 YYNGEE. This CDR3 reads CASSVSTPIRGYQETQYF. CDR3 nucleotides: TGTGCCAGCAGCGTTTCGACCCCGATCAGGGGGTATCAAGAGACCCAGTACTTC.

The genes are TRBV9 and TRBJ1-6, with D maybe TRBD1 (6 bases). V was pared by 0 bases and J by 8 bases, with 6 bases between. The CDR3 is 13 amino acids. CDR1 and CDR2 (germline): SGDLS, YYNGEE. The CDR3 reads CASSVAGDSPLHF. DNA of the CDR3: TGTGCCAGCAGCGTAGCAGGGGATTCACCCCTCCACTTT. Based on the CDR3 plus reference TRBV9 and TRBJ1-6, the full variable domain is DSGVTQTPKHLITATGQRVTLRCSPRSGDLSVYWYQQSLDQGLQFLIQYYNGEERAKGNILERFSAQQFPDLHSELNLSSLELGDSALYFCASSVAGDSPLHFGNGTRLTVT.

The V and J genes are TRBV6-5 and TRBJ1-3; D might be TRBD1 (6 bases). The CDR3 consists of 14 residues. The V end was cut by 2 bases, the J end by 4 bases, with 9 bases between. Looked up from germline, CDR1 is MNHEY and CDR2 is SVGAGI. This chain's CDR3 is CASSYGGLGNTIYF. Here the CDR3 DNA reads TGTGCCAGCAGTTACGGGGGGCTAGGAAACACCATATATTTT.

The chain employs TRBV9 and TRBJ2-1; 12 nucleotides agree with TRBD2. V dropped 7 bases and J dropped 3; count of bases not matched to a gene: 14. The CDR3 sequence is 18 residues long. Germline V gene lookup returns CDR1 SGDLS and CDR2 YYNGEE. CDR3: CASGGLRLAGAVYNEQFF. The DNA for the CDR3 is TGTGCCAGCGGGGGCCTTCGACTAGCGGGGGCCGTCTACAATGAGCAGTTCTTC.

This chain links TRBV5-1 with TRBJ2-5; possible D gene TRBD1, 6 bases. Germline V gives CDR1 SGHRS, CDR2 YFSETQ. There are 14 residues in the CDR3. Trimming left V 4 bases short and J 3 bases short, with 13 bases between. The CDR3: CASSPTGTKETQYF. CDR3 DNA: TGCGCCAGCAGCCCTACAGGGACCAAAGAGACCCAGTACTTC.

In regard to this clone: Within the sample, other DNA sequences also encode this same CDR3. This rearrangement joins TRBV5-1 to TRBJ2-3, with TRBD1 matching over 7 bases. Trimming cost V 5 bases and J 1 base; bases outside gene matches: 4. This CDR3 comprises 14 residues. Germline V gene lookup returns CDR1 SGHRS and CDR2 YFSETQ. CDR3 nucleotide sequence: TGCGCCAGCAGTCCAGGACAGGGCACAGATACGCAGTATTTT. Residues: CASSPGQGTDTQYF. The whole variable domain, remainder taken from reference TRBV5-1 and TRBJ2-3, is KAGVTQTPRYLIKTRGQQVTLSCSPISGHRSVSWYQQTPGQGLQFLFEYFSETQRNKGNFPGRFSGRQFSNSRSEMNVSTLELGDSALYLCASSPGQGTDTQYFGPGTRLTVL.

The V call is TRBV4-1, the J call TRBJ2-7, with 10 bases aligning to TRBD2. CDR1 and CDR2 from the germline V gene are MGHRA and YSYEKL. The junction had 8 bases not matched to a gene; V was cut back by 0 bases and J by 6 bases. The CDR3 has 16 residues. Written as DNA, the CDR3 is TGCGCCAGCAGCCAAGATCAACTAGCGGGGAGTGGCGAGCAGTACTTC. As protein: CASSQDQLAGSGEQYF.

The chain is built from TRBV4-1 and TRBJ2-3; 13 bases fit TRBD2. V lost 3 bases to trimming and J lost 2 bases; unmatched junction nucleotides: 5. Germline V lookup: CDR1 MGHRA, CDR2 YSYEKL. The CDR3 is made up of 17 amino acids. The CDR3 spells CASSQRTSGGATDTQYF. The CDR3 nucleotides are TGCGCCAGCAGCCAGAGGACTAGCGGGGGAGCCACAGATACGCAGTATTTT.

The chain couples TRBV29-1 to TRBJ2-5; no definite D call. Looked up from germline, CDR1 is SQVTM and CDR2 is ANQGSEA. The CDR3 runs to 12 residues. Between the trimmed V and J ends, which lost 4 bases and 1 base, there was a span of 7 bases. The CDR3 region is CSVGRLQETQYF. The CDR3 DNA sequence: TGCAGCGTTGGTCGGCTCCAAGAGACCCAGTACTTC.

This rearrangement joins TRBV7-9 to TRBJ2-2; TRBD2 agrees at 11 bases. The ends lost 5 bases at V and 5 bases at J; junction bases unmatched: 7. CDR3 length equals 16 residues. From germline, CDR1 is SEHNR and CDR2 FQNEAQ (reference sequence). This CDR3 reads CASSPLAGGYTGELFF. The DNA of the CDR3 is TGTGCCAGCAGCCCTCTAGCGGGAGGTTATACCGGGGAGCTGTTTTTT. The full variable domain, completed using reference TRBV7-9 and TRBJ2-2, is DTGVSQNPRHKITKRGQNVTFRCDPISEHNRLYWYRQTLGQGPEFLTYFQNEAQLEKSRLLSDRFSAERPKGSFSTLEIQRTEQGDSAMYLCASSPLAGGYTGELFFGEGSRLTVL.

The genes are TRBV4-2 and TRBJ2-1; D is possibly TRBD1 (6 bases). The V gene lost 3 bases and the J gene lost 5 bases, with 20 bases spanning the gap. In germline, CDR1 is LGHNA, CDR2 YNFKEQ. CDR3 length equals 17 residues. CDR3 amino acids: CASSQALTGMGDNEQFF. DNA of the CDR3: TGTGCCAGCAGCCAGGCCCTCACAGGGATGGGCGACAATGAGCAGTTCTTC.

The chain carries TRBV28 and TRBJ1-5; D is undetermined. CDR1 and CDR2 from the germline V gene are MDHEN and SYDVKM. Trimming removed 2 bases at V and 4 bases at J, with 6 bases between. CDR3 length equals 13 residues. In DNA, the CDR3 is TGTGCCAGCAGTTTAGGCGTAAATCAGCCCCAGCATTTT. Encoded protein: CASSLGVNQPQHF. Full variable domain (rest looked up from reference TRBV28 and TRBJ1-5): DVKVTQSSRYLVKRTGEKVFLECVQDMDHENMFWYRQDPGLGLRLIYFSYDVKMKEKGDIPEGYSVSREKKERFSLILESASTNQTSMYLCASSLGVNQPQHFGDGTRLSIL.

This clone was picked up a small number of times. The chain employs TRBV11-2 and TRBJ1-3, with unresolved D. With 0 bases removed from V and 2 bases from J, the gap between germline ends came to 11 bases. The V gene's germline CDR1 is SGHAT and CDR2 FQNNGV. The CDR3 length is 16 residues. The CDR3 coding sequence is TGTGCCAGCAGCTTAGATCCCCCCCTCACTGGAAACACCATATATTTT. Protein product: CASSLDPPLTGNTIYF. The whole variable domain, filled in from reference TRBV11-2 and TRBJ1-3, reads EAGVAQSPRYKIIEKRQSVAFWCNPISGHATLYWYQQILGQGPKLLIQFQNNGVVDDSQLPKDRFSAERLKGVDSTLKIQPAKLEDSAVYLCASSLDPPLTGNTIYFGEGSWLTVV.

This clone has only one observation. CDR3 protein: CASSTATSYNEQFF. DNA of the CDR3: TGCGCCAGCTCCACAGCGACCTCCTACAATGAGCAGTTCTTC. V is TRBV4-1 and J is TRBJ2-1; D uncertain. There are 14 residues in the CDR3. CDR1 and CDR2 (germline): MGHRA, YSYEKL. With 8 bases removed from V and 0 bases from J, the gap between germline ends came to 11 bases.

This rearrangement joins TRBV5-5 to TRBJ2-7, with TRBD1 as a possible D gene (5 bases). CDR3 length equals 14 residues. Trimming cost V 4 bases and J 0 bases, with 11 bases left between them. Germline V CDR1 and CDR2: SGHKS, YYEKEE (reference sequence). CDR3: CASSPDSPSYEQYF. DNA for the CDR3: TGTGCCAGCAGCCCTGACAGTCCCTCCTACGAGCAGTACTTC.

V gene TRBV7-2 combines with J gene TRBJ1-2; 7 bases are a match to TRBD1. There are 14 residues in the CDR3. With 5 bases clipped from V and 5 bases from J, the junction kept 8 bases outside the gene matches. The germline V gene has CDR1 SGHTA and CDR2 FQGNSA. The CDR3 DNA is TGTGCCAGCAGCCCGACAGGGATACTTTATGGCTACACCTTC. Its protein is CASSPTGILYGYTF.

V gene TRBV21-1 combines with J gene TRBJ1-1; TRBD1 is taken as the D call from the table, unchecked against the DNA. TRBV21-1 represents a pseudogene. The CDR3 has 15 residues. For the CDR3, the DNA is TGTGCCAGGGGGGACAGGGCGCCGGGAGACACTGAAGCTTTCTTT. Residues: CARGDRAPGDTEAFF.

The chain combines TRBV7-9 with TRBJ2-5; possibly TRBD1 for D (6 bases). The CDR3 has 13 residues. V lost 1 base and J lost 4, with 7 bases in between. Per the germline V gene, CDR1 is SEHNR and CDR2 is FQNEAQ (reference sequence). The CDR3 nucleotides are TGTGCCAGCAGCTTAGAAGGGGGAGAGACCCAGTACTTC. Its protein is CASSLEGGETQYF.

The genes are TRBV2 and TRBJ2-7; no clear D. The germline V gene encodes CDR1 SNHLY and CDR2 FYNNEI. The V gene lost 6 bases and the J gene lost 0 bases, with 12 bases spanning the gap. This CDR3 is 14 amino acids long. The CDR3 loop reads CASRLLQDSYEQYF. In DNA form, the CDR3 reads TGTGCCAGCAGACTCCTCCAAGACTCCTACGAGCAGTACTTC.

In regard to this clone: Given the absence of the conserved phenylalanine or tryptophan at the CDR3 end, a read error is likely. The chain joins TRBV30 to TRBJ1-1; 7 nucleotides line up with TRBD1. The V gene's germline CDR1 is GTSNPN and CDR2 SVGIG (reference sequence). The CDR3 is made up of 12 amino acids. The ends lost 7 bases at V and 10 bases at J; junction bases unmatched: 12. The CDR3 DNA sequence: TGTGCCTTTGACAGGGATATGTCGCGAGCTTTCCTT. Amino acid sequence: CAFDRDMSRAFL.

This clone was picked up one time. CDR3 DNA sequence: TGTGCCAGCAGTTTTACGGGGGTATCAACAGGGGGCGGTTCCTTCTTT. This codes for CASSFTGVSTGGGSFF. This chain connects TRBV28 to TRBJ1-1; 9 nucleotides match TRBD1. After removal of 3 bases from V and 14 bases from J, the junction contained 19 bases not matched to a gene. CDR3 length: 16 residues. The V gene's germline CDR1 is MDHEN and CDR2 SYDVKM. The full variable domain, with the rest looked up from reference TRBV28 and TRBJ1-1, is DVKVTQSSRYLVKRTGEKVFLECVQDMDHENMFWYRQDPGLGLRLIYFSYDVKMKEKGDIPEGYSVSREKKERFSLILESASTNQTSMYLCASSFTGVSTGGGSFFGQGTRLTVV.